This TCR beta chain was recovered during a study of Tregs in tolerant kidney transplant recipients. V shed 5 bases and J shed 8 bases, with 20 bases lying between them. The length of the CDR3 is 14 residues. Germline V gene lookup returns CDR1 SQVTM and CDR2 ANQGSEA. Findings of the study overall: Validation in larger populations is needed because few patients were studied. No direct test of biological reproducibility was done here.

Concerning this clone itself: No antigen is known for it. The same CDR3 can be traced to other DNA sequences in this sample.

Unstimulated Tregs (CD4+CD25+CD127-) and CD4+CD25- non-Tregs were sorted from PBMCs. The data were produced by immunoSEQ multiplex PCR, yet TCRdb's version contains in-frame clones alone and is incomplete. The sample consists of 240,000 or so clones, roughly 80% of them appearing once. The sequenced sample was CD4+ T cells from blood. The chain recombines TRBV29-1 with TRBJ2-3; D tentatively fits TRBD1 or TRBD2 (7 bases each). The clonotype originates from a human donor in good health. This CDR3 is CSVNGRGPGGTQYF. The CDR3 bases are TGCAGCGTTAATGGAAGGGGGCCGGGGGGTACGCAGTATTTT.